What follows are 17 T cell receptor beta chains derived from one specimen sequenced in a study of OX40 agonist ivuxolimab in advanced cancers. TCRdb keeps only in-frame clones here, not all; method: immunoSEQ multiplex PCR. Of more than 80,000 clones in the sample, around 86% are singletons; the top ten hold around 2%. Material: CD4+ or CD8+ T cells sorted from blood, obtained in a trial of the OX40 agonist ivuxolimab. Source of these receptors: an adult with an advanced solid tumor such as melanoma, head and neck, liver or kidney cancer.

In regard to this clone: Because it lacks the conserved phenylalanine or tryptophan at the end, this CDR3 is likely a read error. V gene TRBV13 combines with J gene TRBJ1-5; D is uncertain. The CDR3 is 12 amino acids. The ends were cut back, 2 bases at V and 4 bases at J, with 3 bases in the middle. Germline-derived CDR1 and CDR2 are PRHDT and FYEKMQ (reference sequence). The CDR3 region is CASSLRNQPQHL. CDR3 DNA sequence: TGTGCCAGCAGCTTAAGGAATCAGCCCCAGCATCTT.

The rearrangement joins TRBV11-2 to TRBJ2-6, with TRBD1 identical over 8 bases. The trim removed 5 bases at V and 1 base at J, leaving 10 bases unmatched. Germline-derived CDR1 and CDR2 are SGHAT and FQNNGV. The CDR3 covers 18 residues. The CDR3: CASSHNRGSPSGANVLTF. CDR3 DNA sequence: TGTGCCAGCAGCCATAACAGGGGGTCACCTTCTGGGGCCAACGTCCTGACTTTC.

This clone showed up just a few times. This chain links TRBV30 with TRBJ1-5, with D maybe TRBD1 (5 bases). The V end was cut by 2 bases, the J end by 6 bases, with 11 bases between. This CDR3 contains 13 residues. Germline V lookup: CDR1 GTSNPN, CDR2 SVGIG (reference sequence). CDR3 residues: CAWSRAGSQPQHF. CDR3 sequence (DNA): TGTGCCTGGAGTAGGGCAGGGAGTCAGCCCCAGCATTTT.

This clone has only a few counts. The CDR3 spells CASSGKPDEQFF. The CDR3, as DNA: TGTGCCAGCAGCGGAAAGCCGGATGAGCAGTTCTTC. This chain uses TRBV7-3 with TRBJ2-1; D unclear. The CDR3 extends over 12 amino acids. Germline V lookup: CDR1 SGHTA, CDR2 FQGTGA. V shed 5 bases and J shed 8 bases, with 10 bases lying between them.

Here the CDR3 reads CASSPQGVYGYTF. The DNA of the CDR3 is TGTGCCAGCAGTCCACAGGGGGTCTATGGCTACACCTTC. V usage is TRBV7-9 and J usage is TRBJ1-2; 8 nucleotides align to TRBD1. This CDR3 region has 13 residues. J lost 4 bases, V lost 6 bases, and 4 bases had no gene match. Per the germline V gene, CDR1 is SEHNR and CDR2 is FQNEAQ (reference sequence).

V usage is TRBV2 and J usage is TRBJ2-3; the D is unclear. The CDR3 spans 14 residues. The germline V gene encodes CDR1 SNHLY and CDR2 FYNNEI. V lost 6 bases and J 1 base, leaving 11 bases between the germline ends. The CDR3 sequence is CASRPGRGTDTQYF. In DNA form, the CDR3 reads TGTGCCAGCAGGCCGGGTCGGGGCACAGATACGCAGTATTTT.

This clone appeared once. The chain links TRBV6-6 to TRBJ1-2; the match to TRBD1 covers 9 bases. Per the germline V gene, CDR1 is MNHNY and CDR2 is SVGAGI (reference sequence). The CDR3 loop spans 14 amino acids. After removal of 4 bases from V and 6 bases from J, the junction contained 6 bases not matched to a gene. CDR3 region: CASSFLGQGDGYTF. CDR3 nucleotides: TGTGCCAGCAGTTTCCTGGGACAGGGCGATGGCTACACCTTC.

This sequence joins TRBV5-1 and TRBJ2-5; TRBD2 agrees at 10 bases. The V and J ends lost 0 bases and 6 bases, in that order; junction bases with no gene match: 11. CDR1 SGHRS and CDR2 YFSETQ come from the germline V gene. There are 17 residues in the CDR3. CDR3 in amino acids: CASSLDASGRGVKTQYF. The CDR3 DNA is TGCGCCAGCAGCTTGGACGCTAGCGGGAGAGGCGTAAAGACCCAGTACTTC. Supplemented by reference TRBV5-1 and TRBJ2-5, the full variable domain reads KAGVTQTPRYLIKTRGQQVTLSCSPISGHRSVSWYQQTPGQGLQFLFEYFSETQRNKGNFPGRFSGRQFSNSRSEMNVSTLELGDSALYLCASSLDASGRGVKTQYFGPGTRLLVL.

This chain uses TRBV27 with TRBJ2-6; the match to TRBD1 covers 7 bases. V shed 4 bases and J 0 bases; nucleotides not matched to a gene: 6. Germline values: CDR1 MNHEY, CDR2 SMNVEV (reference sequence). The CDR3 extends over 17 amino acids. The CDR3 DNA sequence: TGTGCCAGCAGTTCCCCGGGACAGCCCTCTGGGGCCAACGTCCTGACTTTC. Protein product: CASSSPGQPSGANVLTF.

The chain combines TRBV6-1 with TRBJ2-1, with D maybe TRBD2 (5 bases). This CDR3 contains 13 residues. Germline V gives CDR1 MNHNS, CDR2 SASEGT. The V and J ends lost 6 bases and 7 bases respectively, with 13 bases between them. This CDR3 reads CASRNTGGNEQFF. DNA of the CDR3: TGTGCCAGCAGGAACACCGGCGGGAATGAGCAGTTCTTC.

The chain links TRBV21-1 to TRBJ1-4; whether TRBD1, the table's D call, matches the DNA was not checked. TRBV21-1 is listed as a pseudogene. The CDR3 is 14 amino acids. The DNA of the CDR3 is TGTGCCACCAACCCGGACAGGGGGAATGAAAAACTGTTTTTT. The encoded protein is CATNPDRGNEKLFF.

This clone was detected only once. This rearrangement joins TRBV19 to TRBJ1-2; TRBD1 agrees at 7 bases. The CDR3 is 15 residues long. In germline, CDR1 is LNHDA, CDR2 SQIVND (reference sequence). Germline trimming cut 7 bases from V and 1 base from J; bases unmatched to any gene: 9. CDR3 in amino acids: CASNDRVSINYGYTF. The CDR3 DNA reads as TGTGCCAGTAACGACAGGGTCTCTATTAACTATGGCTACACCTTC.

This rearrangement joins TRBV14 to TRBJ1-5; D remains ambiguous. Germline loops: CDR1 SGHDN, CDR2 FVKESK. V was cut by 6 bases and J by 7 bases, with 13 bases left in between. The CDR3 sequence is 13 residues long. The CDR3 DNA follows: TGTGCCAGCAGGTACGGTCCAACCCAGCCCCAGCATTTT. This sequence encodes CASRYGPTQPQHF. Combining the CDR3 with reference TRBV14 and TRBJ1-5 gives the whole variable domain EAGVTQFPSHSVIEKGQTVTLRCDPISGHDNLYWYRRVMGKEIKFLLHFVKESKQDESGMPNNRFLAERTGGTYSTLKVQPAELEDSGVYFCASRYGPTQPQHFGDGTRLSIL.

The chain links TRBV18 to TRBJ1-1, with 11 bases that match TRBD1. Germline V lookup: CDR1 KGHSH, CDR2 LQKENI. The junction had 4 bases not matched to a gene; V was cut back by 0 bases and J by 1 base. The CDR3 has 17 amino acids. CDR3 sequence: CASSPPGQGGENTEAFF. The CDR3 region has the DNA TGTGCCAGCTCACCACCGGGACAGGGGGGGGAGAACACTGAAGCTTTCTTT. The full variable domain, in which reference TRBV18 and TRBJ1-1 provide the parts outside the CDR3, is NAGVMQNPRHLVRRRGQEARLRCSPMKGHSHVYWYRQLPEEGLKFMVYLQKENIIDESGMPKERFSAEFPKEGPSILRIQQVVRGDSAAYFCASSPPGQGGENTEAFFGQGTRLTVV.

J is TRBJ2-2 and V is TRBV23-1, with D tentatively TRBD2 (5 bases). TRBV23-1 is identified as an open reading frame with a role that is uncertain. The ends were cut back, 0 bases at V and 5 bases at J, with 19 bases in the middle. This CDR3 has 18 amino acids. The CDR3 sequence is CASSQSSADPVRTGELFF. The DNA of the CDR3 is TGCGCCAGCAGTCAATCGTCAGCGGACCCCGTACGGACCGGGGAGCTGTTTTTT.

This clone occurred once. The rearrangement joins TRBV11-2 to TRBJ1-4, with D perhaps TRBD1 (5 bases). This CDR3 has 13 residues. CDR1 is SGHAT, CDR2 FQNNGV, per germline. V lost 0 bases, J lost 10 bases, and 9 bases lay in between. The CDR3 DNA reads TGTGCCAGCAGCTTAGAACGGGGGGGAAAACTGTTTTTT. It specifies CASSLERGGKLFF. Using reference TRBV11-2 and TRBJ1-4 for the parts outside the CDR3, the full variable domain is EAGVAQSPRYKIIEKRQSVAFWCNPISGHATLYWYQQILGQGPKLLIQFQNNGVVDDSQLPKDRFSAERLKGVDSTLKIQPAKLEDSAVYLCASSLERGGKLFFGSGTQLSVL.

The V gene is TRBV9, the J gene TRBJ2-2; no firm D call. Trimming removed 1 base at V and 2 bases at J, with 6 bases between. CDR1 and CDR2 from the germline V gene are SGDLS and YYNGEE. This CDR3 comprises 14 residues. The DNA of the CDR3 is TGTGCCAGCAGCGTAATCAGCAACACCGGGGAGCTGTTTTTT. It is translated as CASSVISNTGELFF.